The 24 T cell receptor beta chains below all came from one sample that was sequenced in a study of blood T cell repertoires in COVID-19. The method was immunoSEQ multiplex PCR; TCRdb's version includes in-frame clones alone and lacks a portion of them. The table shows tens of thousands of clones, with over 70% occurring only once. Specimen: peripheral blood. The receptors shown here come from a man aged 45 to 65 with active COVID-19.

This sequence joins TRBV28 and TRBJ1-5; 9 positions agree with TRBD1. After removal of 6 bases from V and 4 bases from J, the junction contained 10 bases not matched to a gene. CDR3 length equals 16 residues. In germline, CDR1 is MDHEN, CDR2 SYDVKM. The CDR3 DNA sequence: TGTGCCAGCAGACGATTAGCCGGGACAGGGAATCAGCCCCAGCATTTT. Amino acids: CASRRLAGTGNQPQHF.

The CDR3 DNA is TGTGCCAGCAGTAGGCCGGGGGAGGCAATCACCGGGGAGCTGTTTTTT. Its protein product is CASSRPGEAITGELFF. This sequence joins TRBV28 and TRBJ2-2; tentatively, D is TRBD2 (6 bases). The CDR3 covers 16 residues. Germline V gene sequence: CDR1 MDHEN, CDR2 SYDVKM. V was pared by 5 bases and J by 4 bases, with 17 bases between.

This clone was seen only once. This rearrangement joins TRBV28 to TRBJ1-2; D is possibly TRBD1 (5 bases). CDR3 length: 15 residues. Germline V CDR1 and CDR2: MDHEN, SYDVKM. V lost 6 bases to trimming and J lost 2 bases, with 16 bases between them. CDR3 in amino acids: CASSPRQYQNYGYTF. The CDR3 nucleotides are TGTGCCAGCAGCCCACGACAGTACCAAAACTATGGCTACACCTTC.

V is TRBV28 and J is TRBJ1-1; D possibly corresponds to TRBD1 (5 bases). The V end lost 2 bases, the J end lost 0 bases, and 13 bases lay between the germline ends. The V gene's germline CDR1 is MDHEN and CDR2 SYDVKM. The CDR3 runs 16 residues. The CDR3 loop reads CASSLVAGGLNTEAFF. DNA for the CDR3: TGTGCCAGCAGTTTAGTGGCCGGGGGACTGAACACTGAAGCTTTCTTT.

The chain is built from TRBV5-6 and TRBJ1-1, with 10 bases fitting TRBD1. This CDR3 has 16 amino acids. V shed 4 bases and J 6 bases; nucleotides not matched to a gene: 12. Germline V gene lookup returns CDR1 SGHDT and CDR2 YYEEEE. This CDR3 reads CASSPRQGARRSEAFF. CDR3 in DNA: TGTGCCAGCAGCCCTAGACAGGGGGCGCGACGGTCTGAAGCTTTCTTT.

V and J are TRBV18 and TRBJ1-1; 7 bases are shared with TRBD1. After removal of 2 bases from V and 5 bases from J, the junction contained 8 bases not matched to a gene. The CDR3 is made up of 15 amino acids. In germline, CDR1 is KGHSH, CDR2 LQKENI. The CDR3: CASSPETGFGTEAFF. In DNA, the CDR3 is TGTGCCAGCTCACCAGAGACAGGGTTCGGAACTGAAGCTTTCTTT. Full variable domain (rest looked up from reference TRBV18 and TRBJ1-1): NAGVMQNPRHLVRRRGQEARLRCSPMKGHSHVYWYRQLPEEGLKFMVYLQKENIIDESGMPKERFSAEFPKEGPSILRIQQVVRGDSAAYFCASSPETGFGTEAFFGQGTRLTVV.

This chain joins TRBV7-9 and TRBJ1-3, with TRBD1 matching 8 bases. Germline values: CDR1 SEHNR, CDR2 FQNEAQ (reference sequence). V shed 5 bases, J shed 2 bases, and the junction held 2 bases outside the gene matches. The length of the CDR3 is 14 residues. In nucleotides, the CDR3 is TGTGCCAGCAGCAAACAGGGGGCTGGAAACACCATATATTTT. It encodes CASSKQGAGNTIYF.

J is TRBJ1-4 and V is TRBV15, with a tentative D call TRBD1 (6 bases). Germline values: CDR1 LNHNV, CDR2 YYDKDF (reference sequence). Between the trimmed V and J ends, which lost 0 bases and 3 bases, there was a span of 11 bases. This CDR3 spans 16 amino acids. This chain's CDR3 is CATSREQGRSNEKLFF. The CDR3, as DNA: TGTGCCACCAGCAGAGAACAGGGCCGATCTAATGAAAAACTGTTTTTT. Full variable domain (rest looked up from reference TRBV15 and TRBJ1-4): DAMVIQNPRYQVTQFGKPVTLSCSQTLNHNVMYWYQQKSSQAPKLLFHYYDKDFNNEADTPDNFQSRRPNTSFCFLDIRSPGLGDTAMYLCATSREQGRSNEKLFFGSGTQLSVL.

This clone was detected only once. Other DNA sequences in the same sample also yield this CDR3. The chain joins TRBV2 to TRBJ2-2; D is undetermined. CDR1 SNHLY and CDR2 FYNNEI come from the germline V gene. The length of the CDR3 is 12 residues. V lost 5 bases, J lost 3 bases, and 4 bases lay in between. The CDR3 sequence is CASSSDTGELFF. The CDR3, as DNA: TGTGCCAGCAGTTCCGACACCGGGGAGCTGTTTTTT.

In its sample, this clone was seen a few times. The CDR3 DNA is TGTGCCAGCAGCCAGCCCTACCGGGACACTGAAGCTTTCTTT. Protein sequence: CASSQPYRDTEAFF. The V call is TRBV7-9, the J call TRBJ1-1; no definite D call. V was cut by 5 bases and J by 3 bases, with 13 bases left in between. The CDR3 length is 14 residues. The germline V gene has CDR1 SEHNR and CDR2 FQNEAQ (reference sequence).

This clone was observed a single time. V and J are TRBV28 and TRBJ1-3; D perhaps matches TRBD1 (5 bases). The CDR3 length is 13 residues. V lost 6 bases and J 8 bases, leaving 14 bases between the germline ends. Looked up from germline, CDR1 is MDHEN and CDR2 is SYDVKM. The CDR3 reads CASRGRVGDTIYF. DNA for the CDR3: TGTGCCAGCAGGGGGCGCGTGGGCGACACCATATATTTT.

The chain combines TRBV5-1 with TRBJ2-1, with 7 positions matching TRBD2. The CDR3 contains 15 residues. Trimming at V came to 6 bases and at J to 8 bases, leaving 14 bases not matched to a gene. The germline gives CDR1 SGHRS, CDR2 YFSETQ. CDR3 protein: CASNQNGGSSDEQFF. The CDR3 nucleotides read TGCGCCAGCAACCAAAACGGCGGGAGTTCCGATGAGCAGTTCTTC.

In nucleotides, the CDR3 is TGTGCCAGTAGCTTAGCCACGGGACTAGCGGGATTGAACACCGGGGAGCTGTTTTTT. It is translated as CASSLATGLAGLNTGELFF. The V gene is TRBV19, the J gene TRBJ2-2; 13 nucleotides align to TRBD2. Germline CDR1 is LNHDA and CDR2 is SQIVND (reference sequence). V gave up 6 bases and J gave up 1 base; unmatched junction bases: 11. The CDR3 covers 19 residues.

This chain connects TRBV5-1 to TRBJ2-1, with D perhaps matching TRBD2 (6 bases). Per germline, CDR1 SGHRS and CDR2 YFSETQ. The V gene lost 4 bases and the J gene lost 4 bases, with 18 bases spanning the gap. The CDR3 totals 16 residues. For the CDR3, the DNA is TGCGCCAGCAGCCCGGGTATAAGCGGGCTTTACAATGAGCAGTTCTTC. Translating it yields CASSPGISGLYNEQFF.

J is TRBJ2-2 and V is TRBV14, with 8 bases matching TRBD1. In germline, CDR1 is SGHDN, CDR2 FVKESK. The CDR3 has 15 amino acids. V was clipped by 4 bases and J by 4 bases; unmatched bases: 5. The CDR3 protein is CASSPQGVGTGELFF. CDR3 nucleotide sequence: TGTGCCAGCAGCCCACAGGGGGTTGGCACCGGGGAGCTGTTTTTT.

The chain links TRBV7-2 to TRBJ1-5, with D unclear. Trimming took off 4 bases at V and 0 bases at J, with 10 bases between the two ends. The germline V gene has CDR1 SGHTA and CDR2 FQGNSA. The CDR3 covers 15 residues. The CDR3 DNA reads TGTGCCAGCAGCTCCACCCCAGATAGCAATCAGCCCCAGCATTTT. Protein sequence: CASSSTPDSNQPQHF.

DNA of the CDR3: TGCGCCAGCAGTCCCGTAGCGGGAGGGCCGGGCAATGAGCAGTTCTTC. Translation: CASSPVAGGPGNEQFF. V is TRBV5-1 and J is TRBJ2-1; 11 bases align to TRBD2. CDR3 length: 16 amino acids. V was pared by 5 bases and J by 6 bases, with 10 bases of the junction left unmatched. Germline V gene data show CDR1 as SGHRS and CDR2 as YFSETQ.

The rearrangement joins TRBV5-6 to TRBJ1-5; 7 bases map to TRBD1. Germline trimming cut 4 bases from V and 3 bases from J; bases unmatched to any gene: 4. The CDR3 is 14 amino acids. Germline V CDR1 and CDR2: SGHDT, YYEEEE. CDR3 in amino acids: CASSRGQLNQPQHF. In DNA, the CDR3 is TGTGCCAGCAGCCGGGGACAGCTCAATCAGCCCCAGCATTTT.

The chain links TRBV7-9 to TRBJ1-4; 8 bases are shared with TRBD1. In germline, CDR1 is SEHNR, CDR2 FQNEAQ (reference sequence). The CDR3 loop spans 14 amino acids. Trimming took 3 bases from V and 6 from J; bases not matched to a gene: 3. CDR3 in amino acids: CASSLDRVDEKLFF. The CDR3 nucleotides are TGTGCCAGCAGCTTGGACAGGGTGGATGAAAAACTGTTTTTT.

V gene TRBV5-1 combines with J gene TRBJ1-1; a weak D match, TRBD1 (5 bases). The germline V gene has CDR1 SGHRS and CDR2 YFSETQ. This CDR3 is built from 16 residues. Between the trimmed V and J ends, which lost 0 bases and 0 bases, there was a span of 12 bases. For the CDR3, the DNA is TGCGCCAGCAGCTTGGGGTTAGGACAAATGAACACTGAAGCTTTCTTT. Its protein product is CASSLGLGQMNTEAFF.

This chain joins TRBV28 and TRBJ1-1; tentatively, D is TRBD1 (5 bases). Looked up from germline, CDR1 is MDHEN and CDR2 is SYDVKM. The germline V and J ends were trimmed by 8 bases and 5 bases, with 18 bases remaining between them. The CDR3 contains 14 residues. CDR3 residues: CASSTQGSRTEAFF. The CDR3 DNA reads TGTGCCAGCTCAACTCAGGGATCTCGAACTGAAGCTTTCTTT.

The chain links TRBV30 to TRBJ2-6; a weak D match, TRBD2 (5 bases). Germline CDR1 GTSNPN, CDR2 SVGIG (reference sequence). CDR3 length equals 15 residues. The germline V and J ends were trimmed by 4 bases and 0 bases, with 10 bases remaining between them. The chain's CDR3 is CAWTGLSSGANVLTF. The CDR3 coding sequence is TGTGCCTGGACCGGACTGAGCTCTGGGGCCAACGTCCTGACTTTC.

V usage is TRBV6-1 and J usage is TRBJ2-7; 7 nucleotides align to TRBD1. CDR1 MNHNS and CDR2 SASEGT come from the germline V gene. This CDR3 region has 14 residues. V trimming: 2 bases; J trimming: 6 bases; junction bases outside the gene matches: 7. As DNA, the CDR3 is TGTGCCAGCAGTGAATTTTATGAGGGGGCCGAGCAGTACTTC. Amino acids: CASSEFYEGAEQYF.

CDR3 sequence (DNA): TGTGCCAGCAGCAAAGCTCTTGTATACAGCTACACCTTC. Its translation is CASSKALVYSYTF. The chain is built from TRBV21-1 and TRBJ1-2; TRBD1, the table's D call, lacks a check against the DNA. TRBV21-1 corresponds to a pseudogene. The CDR3 is 13 amino acids.